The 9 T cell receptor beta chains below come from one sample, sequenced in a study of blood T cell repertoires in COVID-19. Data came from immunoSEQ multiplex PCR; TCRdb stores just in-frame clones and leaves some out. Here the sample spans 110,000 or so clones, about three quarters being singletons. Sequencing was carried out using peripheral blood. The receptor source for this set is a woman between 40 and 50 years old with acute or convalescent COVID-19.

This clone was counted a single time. The CDR3 DNA reads TGTGCCAGCAGGATAACTAACAACTACGAGCAGTACTTC. Translated, it gives CASRITNNYEQYF. This rearrangement joins TRBV6-6 to TRBJ2-7; D is unresolved. The length of the CDR3 is 13 residues. V lost 6 bases and J 3 bases, leaving 12 bases between the germline ends. The V gene's germline CDR1 is MNHNY and CDR2 SVGAGI (reference sequence).

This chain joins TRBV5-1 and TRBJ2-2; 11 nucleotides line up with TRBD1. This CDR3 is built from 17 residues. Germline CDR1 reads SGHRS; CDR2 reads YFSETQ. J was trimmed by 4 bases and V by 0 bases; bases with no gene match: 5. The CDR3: CASSLGTGGAGTGELFF. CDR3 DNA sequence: TGCGCCAGCAGCTTGGGGACAGGGGGCGCGGGCACCGGGGAGCTGTTTTTT.

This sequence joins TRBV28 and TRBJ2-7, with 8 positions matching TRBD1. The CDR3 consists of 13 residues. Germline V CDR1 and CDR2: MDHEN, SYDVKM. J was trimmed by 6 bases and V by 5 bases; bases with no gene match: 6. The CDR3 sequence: CASSMTGVIEQYF. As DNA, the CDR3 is TGTGCCAGCAGTATGACAGGGGTCATCGAGCAGTACTTC.

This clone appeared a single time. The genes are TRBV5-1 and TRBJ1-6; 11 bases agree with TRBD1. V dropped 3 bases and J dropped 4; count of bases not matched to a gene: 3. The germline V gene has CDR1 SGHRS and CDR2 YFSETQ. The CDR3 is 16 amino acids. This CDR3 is CASSSGQGAYNSPLHF. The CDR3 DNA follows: TGCGCCAGCAGCTCCGGACAGGGGGCTTATAATTCACCCCTCCACTTT.

CDR3 protein: CASSQGQREVQYF. CDR3 coding DNA: TGCGCCAGCAGCCAAGGGCAGCGGGAGGTCCAGTACTTC. The chain uses TRBV4-1 and TRBJ2-5, with TRBD2 identical over 9 bases. The CDR3 is 13 amino acids. Germline V CDR1 and CDR2: MGHRA, YSYEKL. After removal of 1 base from V and 10 bases from J, the junction contained 4 bases not matched to a gene.

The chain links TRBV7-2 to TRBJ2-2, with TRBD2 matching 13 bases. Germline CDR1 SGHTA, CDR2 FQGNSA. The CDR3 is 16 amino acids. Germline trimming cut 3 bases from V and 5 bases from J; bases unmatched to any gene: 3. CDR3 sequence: CASSLGLAGYTGELFF. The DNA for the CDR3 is TGTGCCAGCAGCTTGGGACTAGCGGGGTATACCGGGGAGCTGTTTTTT.

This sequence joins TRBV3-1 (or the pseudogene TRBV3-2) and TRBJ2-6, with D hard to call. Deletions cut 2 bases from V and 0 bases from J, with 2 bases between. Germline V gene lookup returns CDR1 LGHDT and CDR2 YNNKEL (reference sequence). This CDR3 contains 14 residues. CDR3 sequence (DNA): TGTGCCAGCAGCCAACTCTCTGGGGCCAACGTCCTGACTTTC. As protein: CASSQLSGANVLTF.

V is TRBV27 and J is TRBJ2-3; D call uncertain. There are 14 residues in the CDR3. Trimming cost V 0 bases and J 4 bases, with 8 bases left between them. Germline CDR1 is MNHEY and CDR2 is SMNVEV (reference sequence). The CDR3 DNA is TGTGCCAGCAGTTTATCTGCCGGTCCAGATACGCAGTATTTT. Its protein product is CASSLSAGPDTQYF.

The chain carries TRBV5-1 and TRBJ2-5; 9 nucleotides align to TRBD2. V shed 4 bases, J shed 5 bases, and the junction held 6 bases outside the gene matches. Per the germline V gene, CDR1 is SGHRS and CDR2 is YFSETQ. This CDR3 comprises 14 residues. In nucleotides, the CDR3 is TGCGCCAGCAGCCCGGCGGGGGGGCAGGAGACCCAGTACTTC. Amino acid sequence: CASSPAGGQETQYF.